Below, 5 T cell receptor beta chains from the same sample are listed, as sequenced in a study of response to subunit inactivated influenza vaccine. TCRdb re-analysed the RT-PCR reads in MiXCR, keeping a single row per CDR3 protein. The sample lists approximately 520,000 distinct CDR3 sequences; about 25% were seen once. Sequenced material: CD4+ T cells sorted from PBMCs, taken about 5 days after vaccination. These receptors were obtained from a man between 45 and 60 years old who received an inactivated influenza vaccine.

The CDR3: CASSKVGSGRRSIYNEQFF. CDR3 nucleotides: TGTGCCAGCAGCAAAGTGGGTAGCGGGAGGAGAAGTATCTACAATGAGCAGTTCTTC. The V gene is TRBV21-1, the J gene TRBJ2-1; whether TRBD2, the table's D call, matches the DNA was not checked. TRBV21-1 has pseudogene status. This CDR3 has 19 residues.

The chain carries TRBV12-3 or TRBV12-4 and TRBJ1-1, with 7 bases lining up with TRBD1. Trimming cost V 3 bases and J 2 bases; bases outside gene matches: 6. This CDR3 spans 15 amino acids. CDR3 coding DNA: TGTGCCAGCAGTTTCTTGAGGGGGCAAAACACTGAAGCTTTCTTT. Translated, it gives CASSFLRGQNTEAFF.

The sample holds a few counts of this clonotype. The chain has TRBV5-1 and TRBJ1-1; 7 positions match TRBD1. With 4 bases clipped from V and 0 bases from J, the junction kept 6 bases outside the gene matches. The CDR3 extends over 15 amino acids. CDR1 SGHRS and CDR2 YFSETQ come from the germline V gene. The CDR3 here is CASSRGQNMNTEAFF. CDR3 DNA sequence: TGCGCCAGCAGCAGGGGACAGAACATGAACACTGAAGCTTTCTTT.

The chain joins TRBV11-1 to TRBJ2-3; D may match TRBD1 or TRBD2 (6 bases each). The CDR3 sequence is 20 residues long. V lost 0 bases and J lost 0, with 22 bases in between. The germline V gene encodes CDR1 SGHAT and CDR2 FQDESV (reference sequence). The CDR3 DNA reads as TGTGCCAGCAGCTTAGCCTACGGGGGCCCTCTCACCACTAGCACAGATACGCAGTATTTT. Translation: CASSLAYGGPLTTSTDTQYF.

This clonotype was detected only a few times. V usage is TRBV20-1 and J usage is TRBJ1-2; D call uncertain. Germline V gene sequence: CDR1 DFQATT, CDR2 SNEGSKA (reference sequence). V lost 6 bases and J lost 1, with 9 bases in between. The CDR3 is 12 residues long. Here the CDR3 DNA reads TGCAGTGCCGTTGCTGTTAACTATGGCTACACCTTC. It specifies CSAVAVNYGYTF.